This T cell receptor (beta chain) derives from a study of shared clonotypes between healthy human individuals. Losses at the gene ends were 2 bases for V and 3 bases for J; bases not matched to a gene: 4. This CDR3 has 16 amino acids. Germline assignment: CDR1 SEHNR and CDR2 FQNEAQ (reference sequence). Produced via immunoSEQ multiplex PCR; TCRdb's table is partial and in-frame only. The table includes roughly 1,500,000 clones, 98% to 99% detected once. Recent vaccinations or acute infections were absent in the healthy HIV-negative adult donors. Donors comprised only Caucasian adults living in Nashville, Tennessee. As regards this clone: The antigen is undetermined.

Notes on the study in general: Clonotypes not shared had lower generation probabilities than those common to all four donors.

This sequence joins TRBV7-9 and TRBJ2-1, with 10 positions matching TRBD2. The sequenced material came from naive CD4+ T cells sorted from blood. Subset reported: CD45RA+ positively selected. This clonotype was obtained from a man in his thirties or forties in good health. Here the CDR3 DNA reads TGTGCCAGCAGCTTAAGAACTAGCGGGGTCTACAATGAGCAGTTCTTC. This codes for CASSLRTSGVYNEQFF.